This T cell receptor (beta chain) was identified in a study of T cell changes during pregnancy in multiple sclerosis. Produced via immunoSEQ multiplex PCR; TCRdb's table is partial and in-frame only. The sample lists tens of thousands of clones; about 92% were seen once. This clone was observed a single time. The CDR3 has 14 residues. With 1 base removed from V and 5 bases from J, the gap between germline ends came to 10 bases. Germline V gene lookup returns CDR1 LGHNA and CDR2 YNFKEQ. The sequence was collected from a female donor with multiple sclerosis, enrolled in a pregnancy study. The sample in question was peripheral blood, obtained in the second trimester of pregnancy. The chain couples TRBV4-2 to TRBJ2-3; D perhaps matches TRBD1 (6 bases). CDR3: CASSQVPGEDTQYF. The DNA for the CDR3 is TGTGCCAGCAGCCAAGTTCCAGGGGAAGATACGCAGTATTTT.